This T cell receptor beta chain was documented in a study of cytomegalovirus exposure and HLA in healthy donors. Primers for the PCR totalled 60 Vbeta and 13 Jbeta. Sequencing used immunoSEQ multiplex PCR; TCRdb keeps in-frame clones, though not all of them. The sample records about 160,000 clones, about 77% being singletons. This clone was seen only once. Every donor was a healthy person donating bone marrow. The CDR3 spans 15 residues. With V trimmed by 5 bases and J by 4 bases, 7 bases remained unmatched. Looked up from germline, CDR1 is SGHTA and CDR2 is FQGNSA. V and J are TRBV7-2 and TRBJ2-7; 11 nucleotides match TRBD1. The sequence derives from a woman aged 45-60 years in good health and CMV-seronegative. Specimen: PBMCs. This chain's CDR3 is CASSLRTGGKYEQYF. CDR3 in DNA: TGTGCCAGCAGCCTTAGGACAGGGGGCAAGTACGAGCAGTACTTC.